This paragraph covers one T cell receptor (beta chain) sequence. The data are from a study of T cell clones after liver transplantation. Trimming at V came to 4 bases and at J to 10 bases, leaving 9 bases not matched to a gene. The CDR3 is 13 amino acids. Germline V lookup: CDR1 SEHNR, CDR2 FQNEAQ (reference sequence). Measured with immunoSEQ multiplex PCR; TCRdb has only the in-frame clones, and not every one. The table has more than 75,000 clones, 80% to 85% seen once. This rearrangement joins TRBV7-9 to TRBJ1-2, with TRBD1 matching 7 bases. Source: CD4+ T cells from blood, taken around 42 months after liver transplant. The receptor comes from a human patient who received a liver transplant. Some of these T cells may belong to the graft donor. CDR3 in DNA: TGTGCCAGCAGCTCGCTGCCGGGACAGTACTACACCTTC. Translation gives CASSSLPGQYYTF.